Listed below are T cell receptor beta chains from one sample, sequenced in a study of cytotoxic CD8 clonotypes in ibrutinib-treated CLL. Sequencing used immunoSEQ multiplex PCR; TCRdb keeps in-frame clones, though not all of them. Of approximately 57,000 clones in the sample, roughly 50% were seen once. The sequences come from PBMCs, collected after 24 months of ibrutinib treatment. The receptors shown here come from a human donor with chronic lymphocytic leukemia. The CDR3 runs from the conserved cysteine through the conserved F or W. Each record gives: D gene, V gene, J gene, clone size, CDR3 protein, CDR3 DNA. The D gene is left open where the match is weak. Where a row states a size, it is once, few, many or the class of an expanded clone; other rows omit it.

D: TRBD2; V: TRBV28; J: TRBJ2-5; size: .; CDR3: CASSLWGLAEEETQYF; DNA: TGTGCCAGCAGTTTATGGGGACTAGCGGAAGAGGAGACCCAGTACTTC
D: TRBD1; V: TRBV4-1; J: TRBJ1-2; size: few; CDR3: CASSQDLGTGDYGYTF; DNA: TGCGCCAGCAGCCAAGATTTGGGGACAGGGGACTATGGCTACACCTTC
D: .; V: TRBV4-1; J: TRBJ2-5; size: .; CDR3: CASSQDRGSQGTQYF; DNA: TGCGCCAGCAGCCAAGATCGGGGGTCCCAGGGGACCCAGTACTTC
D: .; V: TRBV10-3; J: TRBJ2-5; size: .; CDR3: CAISEFAGQETQYF; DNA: TGTGCCATCAGTGAGTTCGCAGGGCAAGAGACCCAGTACTTC
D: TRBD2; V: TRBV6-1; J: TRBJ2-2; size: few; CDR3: CASMPGLAGTGELFF; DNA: TGTGCCAGCATGCCGGGACTAGCGGGCACCGGGGAGCTGTTTTTT
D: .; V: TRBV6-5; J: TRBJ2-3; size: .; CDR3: CASSYGSSAQYF; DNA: TGTGCCAGCAGTTACGGTTCATCGGCGCAGTATTTT
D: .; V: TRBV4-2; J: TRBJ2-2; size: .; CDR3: CASSQDTGELFF; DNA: TGTGCCAGCAGCCAAGACACCGGGGAGCTGTTTTTT
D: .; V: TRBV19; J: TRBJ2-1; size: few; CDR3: CASSIGANEQFF; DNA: TGTGCCAGTAGTATAGGAGCCAATGAGCAGTTCTTC
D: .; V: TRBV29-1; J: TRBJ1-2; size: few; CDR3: CSGSTAGAYGYTF; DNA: TGCAGCGGATCGACAGCTGGAGCCTATGGCTACACCTTC
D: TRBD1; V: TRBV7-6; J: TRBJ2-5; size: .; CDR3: CASSSSGTGGETQYF; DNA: TGTGCCAGCAGCTCGTCCGGGACAGGGGGGGAGACCCAGTACTTC
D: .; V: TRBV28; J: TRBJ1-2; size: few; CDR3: CASSLFLVRLIINYGYTF; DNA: TGTGCCAGCAGTTTGTTTCTAGTTCGCCTGATAATTAACTATGGCTACACCTTC
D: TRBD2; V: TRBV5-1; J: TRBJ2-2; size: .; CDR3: CASSPGLAGAGELFF; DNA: TGCGCCAGCAGCCCCGGACTAGCGGGAGCCGGGGAGCTGTTTTTT
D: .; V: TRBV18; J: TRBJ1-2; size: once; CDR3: CASSPQGSNYGYTF; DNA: TGTGCCAGCTCACCGCAGGGTTCTAACTATGGCTACACCTTC
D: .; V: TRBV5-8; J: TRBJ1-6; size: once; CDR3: CASSLRGYNSPLHF; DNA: TGTGCCAGCAGCTTGAGAGGGTACAATTCACCCCTCCACTTT
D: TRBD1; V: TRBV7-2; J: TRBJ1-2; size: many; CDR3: CASSYLGQGQNYGYTF; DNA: TGTGCCAGCAGCTACCTTGGACAGGGACAAAACTATGGCTACACCTTC
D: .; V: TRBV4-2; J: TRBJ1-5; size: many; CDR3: CASSQDTSQPQHF; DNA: TGTGCCAGCAGCCAAGATACTAGCCAGCCCCAGCATTTT
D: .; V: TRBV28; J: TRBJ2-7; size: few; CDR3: CASSSRLMVSYEQYF; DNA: TGTGCCAGCAGTAGTAGACTTATGGTTTCCTACGAGCAGTACTTC
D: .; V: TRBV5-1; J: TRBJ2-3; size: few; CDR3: CASSTRRTTYTDTQYF; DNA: TGCGCCAGCAGCACGAGGAGGACCACTTACACAGATACGCAGTATTTT
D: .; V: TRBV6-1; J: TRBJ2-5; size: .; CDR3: CAARRGWGETQYF; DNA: TGTGCCGCCCGCCGGGGCTGGGGAGAGACCCAGTACTTC
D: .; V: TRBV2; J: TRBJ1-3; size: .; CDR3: CASSEGHRSGNTIYF; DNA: TGTGCCAGCAGTGAGGGCCACCGATCTGGAAACACCATATATTTT
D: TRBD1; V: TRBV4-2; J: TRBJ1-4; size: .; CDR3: CASSGQTGPNEKLFF; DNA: TGTGCCAGCAGCGGCCAGACAGGGCCTAATGAAAAACTGTTTTTT
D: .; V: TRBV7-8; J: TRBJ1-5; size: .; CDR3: CASSLEGRGWQPQHF; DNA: TGTGCCAGCAGCTTAGAAGGTAGGGGTTGGCAGCCCCAGCATTTT
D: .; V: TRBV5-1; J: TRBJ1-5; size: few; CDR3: CASGTCPCGQGVKQPQHF; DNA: TGCGCCAGCGGGACATGTCCCTGTGGACAAGGGGTCAAACAGCCCCAGCATTTT
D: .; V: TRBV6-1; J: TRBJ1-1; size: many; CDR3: CASRFSGTEAFF; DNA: TGTGCCAGCAGATTCTCAGGGACTGAAGCTTTCTTT
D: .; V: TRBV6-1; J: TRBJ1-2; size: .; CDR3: CAISESGGKPTNYGYTF; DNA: TGTGCCATCAGTGAGTCGGGCGGGAAGCCGACTAACTATGGCTACACCTTC
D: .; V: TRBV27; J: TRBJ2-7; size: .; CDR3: CASSLWGSSYEQYF; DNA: TGTGCCAGCAGTTTATGGGGGAGCTCCTACGAGCAGTACTTC
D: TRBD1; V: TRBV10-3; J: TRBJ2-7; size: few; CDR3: CATGDRGQSYEQYF; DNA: TGTGCCACCGGGGACAGGGGCCAGTCCTACGAGCAGTACTTC
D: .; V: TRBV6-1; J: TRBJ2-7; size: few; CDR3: CASSEPGRAMTYEQYF; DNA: TGTGCCAGCAGTGAACCTGGCAGGGCGATGACCTACGAGCAGTACTTC
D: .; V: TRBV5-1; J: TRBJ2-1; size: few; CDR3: CASRGAGGLNEQFF; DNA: TGCGCCAGCAGAGGGGCCGGGGGGCTAAATGAGCAGTTCTTC
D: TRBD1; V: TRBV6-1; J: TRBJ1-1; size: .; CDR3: CASRDRASYTEAFF; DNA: TGTGCCAGCAGGGACAGGGCATCATACACTGAAGCTTTCTTT
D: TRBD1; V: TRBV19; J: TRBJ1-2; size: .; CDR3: CASSIGTGHYGYTF; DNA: TGTGCCAGTAGTATTGGGACAGGGCACTATGGCTACACCTTC
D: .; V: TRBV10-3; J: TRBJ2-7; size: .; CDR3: CAISEVPGAEQYF; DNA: TGTGCCATCAGTGAGGTCCCGGGCGCCGAGCAGTACTTC
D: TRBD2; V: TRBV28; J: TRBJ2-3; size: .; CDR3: CASTRPSGRTDTQYF; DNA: TGTGCCAGCACGAGGCCTAGCGGGAGAACAGATACGCAGTATTTT
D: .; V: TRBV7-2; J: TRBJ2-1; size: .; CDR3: CASSTAGEQFF; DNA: TGTGCCAGCAGCACAGCTGGAGAGCAGTTCTTC
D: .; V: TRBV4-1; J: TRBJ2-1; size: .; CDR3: CASSLRGPHGHQDEQFF; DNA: TGCGCCAGCAGCCTGAGAGGCCCTCACGGGCACCAGGATGAGCAGTTCTTC
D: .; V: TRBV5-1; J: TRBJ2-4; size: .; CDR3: CASSWGLAEYKNIQYF; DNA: TGCGCCAGCAGCTGGGGGCTAGCGGAATACAAAAACATTCAGTACTTC
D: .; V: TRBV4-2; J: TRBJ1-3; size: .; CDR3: CASRQGPSGNTIYF; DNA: TGTGCCAGCAGACAGGGTCCCTCTGGAAACACCATATATTTT
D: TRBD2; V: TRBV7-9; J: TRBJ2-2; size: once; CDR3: CASSLVPTSGGTNTGELFF; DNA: TGTGCCAGCAGCTTAGTGCCGACTAGCGGGGGAACGAACACCGGGGAGCTGTTTTTT
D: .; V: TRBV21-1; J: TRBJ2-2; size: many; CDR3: CASSNFHNTGELFF; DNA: TGTGCCAGCAGCAATTTTCACAACACCGGGGAGCTGTTTTTT
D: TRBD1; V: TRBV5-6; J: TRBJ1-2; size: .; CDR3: CASSLRDRVYGYTF; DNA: TGTGCCAGCAGTCTCCGGGACAGGGTTTATGGCTACACCTTC
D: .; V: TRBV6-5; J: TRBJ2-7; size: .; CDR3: CASRLMTLSYEQYF; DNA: TGTGCCAGCAGGCTAATGACCCTCTCCTACGAGCAGTACTTC
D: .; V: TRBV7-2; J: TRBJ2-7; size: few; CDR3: CASSPPSGYEQYF; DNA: TGTGCCAGCAGCCCCCCCTCTGGATACGAGCAGTACTTC
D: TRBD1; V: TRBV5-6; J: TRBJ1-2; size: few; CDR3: CASSRGQGRGYTF; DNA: TGTGCCAGCAGCCGGGGACAGGGGAGAGGCTACACCTTC
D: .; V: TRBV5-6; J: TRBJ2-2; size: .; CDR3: CASSFVAGELFF; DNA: TGTGCCAGCAGCTTTGTTGCCGGGGAGCTGTTTTTT
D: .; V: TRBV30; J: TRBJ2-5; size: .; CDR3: CAWSTGTTQETQYF; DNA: TGTGCCTGGAGTACCGGGACAACCCAAGAGACCCAGTACTTC
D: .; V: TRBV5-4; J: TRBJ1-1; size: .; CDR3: CASSLQGALLDTEAFF; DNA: TGTGCCAGCAGCTTGCAGGGCGCGTTGTTGGACACTGAAGCTTTCTTT
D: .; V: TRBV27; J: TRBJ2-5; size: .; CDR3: CASSLLAGSSQKTQYF; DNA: TGTGCCAGCAGTTTATTAGCAGGGTCGTCCCAGAAGACCCAGTACTTC
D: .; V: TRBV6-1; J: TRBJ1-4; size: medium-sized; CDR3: CASRDGPNEKLFF; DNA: TGTGCCAGCAGGGACGGGCCTAATGAAAAACTGTTTTTT
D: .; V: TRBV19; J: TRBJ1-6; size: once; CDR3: CASRSLPSHTYNSPLHF; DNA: TGTGCCAGTAGGTCTCTACCGAGTCACACCTATAATTCACCCCTCCACTTT
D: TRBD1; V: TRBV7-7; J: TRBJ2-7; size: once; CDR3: CASRGPISEKFFYEQYF; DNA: TGTGCCAGTAGGGGGCCAATTTCGGAGAAATTCTTCTACGAGCAGTACTTC
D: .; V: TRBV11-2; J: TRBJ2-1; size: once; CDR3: CASSLTLAVPYNEQFF; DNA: TGTGCCAGCAGCTTAACCCTGGCGGTCCCCTACAATGAGCAGTTCTTC
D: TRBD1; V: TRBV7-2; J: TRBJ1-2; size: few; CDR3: CASSLRDRLYGYTF; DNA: TGTGCCAGCAGCCTCCGGGACAGACTTTATGGCTACACCTTC